The 5 T cell receptor beta chains reported below all come from one sample, sequenced in a study of blood T cell repertoires in COVID-19. Assay used: immunoSEQ multiplex PCR; TCRdb lists only in-frame clones, some missing. The sample consists of 250,000 or so clones, over 80% of them appearing once. The sequencing sample was made of peripheral blood. The receptors derive from a woman in her thirties or forties who had recovered from COVID-19.

On this clone: Other DNA sequences in this sample translate to the same CDR3. The J gene is TRBJ1-1, the V gene TRBV2; D call uncertain. Trimming removed 3 bases from V and 4 bases from J, with 9 bases in between. The CDR3 spans 13 residues. Looked up from germline, CDR1 is SNHLY and CDR2 is FYNNEI. The CDR3 protein is CASSDEGGTEAFF. The CDR3 bases are TGTGCCAGCAGTGATGAGGGCGGCACTGAAGCTTTCTTT.

This clone was seen once. The chain carries TRBV2 and TRBJ1-4; no definite D call. Trimming took off 11 bases at V and 0 bases at J, with 13 bases between the two ends. The V gene's germline CDR1 is SNHLY and CDR2 FYNNEI. This CDR3 has 14 residues. Written as DNA, the CDR3 is TGTGCCGGCGGCGGAGGAGCAACTAATGAAAAACTGTTTTTT. Amino acids: CAGGGGATNEKLFF. Based on the CDR3 plus reference TRBV2 and TRBJ1-4, the full variable domain is EPEVTQTPSHQVTQMGQEVILRCVPISNHLYFYWYRQILGQKVEFLVSFYNNEISEKSEIFDDQFSVERPDGSNFTLKIRSTKLEDSAMYFCAGGGGATNEKLFFGSGTQLSVL.

V and J are TRBV6-5 and TRBJ2-5, with D possibly TRBD2 on 6 matching bases. The CDR3 contains 12 residues. Germline V lookup: CDR1 MNHEY, CDR2 SVGAGI. Trimming left V 10 bases short and J 2 bases short, with 11 bases between. The CDR3 DNA reads as TGTGCCACTACGGCGGGACAAGAGACCCAGTACTTC. Protein sequence: CATTAGQETQYF.

The CDR3: CAISPNTNTEAFF. DNA for the CDR3: TGTGCCATCAGTCCCAACACGAACACTGAAGCTTTCTTT. The chain couples TRBV10-3 to TRBJ1-1, with D uncertain. Germline CDR1 reads ENHRY; CDR2 reads SYGVKD. V lost 5 bases, J lost 1 base, and 8 bases lay in between. This CDR3 is built from 13 residues.

The V call is TRBV19, the J call TRBJ1-1; D unresolved. CDR3 length: 13 amino acids. Trimming pared 5 bases from V and 5 bases from J, leaving 12 bases between. Germline V gene data show CDR1 as LNHDA and CDR2 as SQIVND (reference sequence). This CDR3 reads CASSSGPGTEAFF. In DNA form, the CDR3 reads TGTGCCAGTAGTTCCGGGCCGGGGACTGAAGCTTTCTTT.